The 31 T cell receptor beta chains below were found in one sample sequenced in a study of T cell responses to AZD1222 COVID-19 vaccine. Sequencing used immunoSEQ multiplex PCR; TCRdb keeps in-frame clones, though not all of them. The sample has approximately 150,000 clones, around 90% seen once; the top ten hold 1.6%. The input for sequencing was peripheral blood, taken 28 days after the second AZD1222 dose. The receptors were gathered from an adult who received the AZD1222 COVID-19 vaccine.

The table lists this clone with a few counts. This chain connects TRBV27 to TRBJ2-1; D not resolved. The CDR3 has 12 amino acids. Germline V gives CDR1 MNHEY, CDR2 SMNVEV (reference sequence). V shed 4 bases and J shed 2 bases, with 3 bases lying between them. This CDR3 reads CASSSPYNEQFF. CDR3 DNA sequence: TGTGCCAGCAGTTCCCCCTACAATGAGCAGTTCTTC.

A few counts support this clone. The genes are TRBV15 and TRBJ1-1; 7 bases line up with TRBD1. The CDR3 sequence is 16 residues long. Germline lookup yields CDR1 LNHNV and CDR2 YYDKDF (reference sequence). The V and J ends lost 5 bases and 4 bases, in that order; junction bases with no gene match: 13. As DNA, the CDR3 is TGTGCCACCAGCGGAAAAACAGGGGTATTCGGCACTGAAGCTTTCTTT. Amino acid sequence: CATSGKTGVFGTEAFF.

The chain couples TRBV24-1 to TRBJ1-2; D is ambiguous. The germline V and J ends were trimmed by 3 bases and 3 bases, with 10 bases remaining between them. Germline-derived CDR1 and CDR2 are KGHDR and SFDVKD. CDR3 length equals 14 residues. The CDR3 DNA sequence: TGTGCCACCAGTGATCGGGGTACCGACTATGGCTACACCTTC. This sequence encodes CATSDRGTDYGYTF.

The CDR3 region is CASSRQRNYEQYF. CDR3 in DNA: TGTGCCAGCAGCAGACAGAGAAACTACGAGCAGTACTTC. The chain uses TRBV5-8 and TRBJ2-7; D perhaps matches TRBD1 (5 bases). This CDR3 region has 13 residues. The V and J ends lost 4 bases and 3 bases respectively, with 11 bases between them. Germline V gene data show CDR1 as SGHTS and CDR2 as YDEGEE.

The CDR3 loop reads CASSVSPQAFF. For the CDR3, the DNA is TGTGCCAGCAGTGTTTCCCCGCAAGCTTTCTTT. This chain links TRBV28 with TRBJ1-1; unclear D gene. Germline assignment: CDR1 MDHEN and CDR2 SYDVKM. V lost 5 bases and J 9 bases, leaving 10 bases between the germline ends. This CDR3 is 11 amino acids long.

This chain connects TRBV7-9 to TRBJ2-7, with TRBD1 as a possible D gene (6 bases). V was shortened by 4 bases and J by 3 bases, with 13 bases between the two germline ends. CDR3 size: 14 residues. From germline, CDR1 is SEHNR and CDR2 FQNEAQ (reference sequence). This CDR3 is CASSSWTDDYEQYF. The CDR3 nucleotides read TGTGCCAGCAGCTCCTGGACAGATGACTACGAGCAGTACTTC.

This sequence joins TRBV3-1 (or the pseudogene TRBV3-2) and TRBJ2-1; 11 bases are a match to TRBD2. Germline CDR1 LGHDT, CDR2 YNNKEL (reference sequence). The CDR3 is made up of 16 amino acids. The V and J ends lost 2 bases and 7 bases, in that order; junction bases with no gene match: 7. The CDR3 DNA is TGTGCCAGCAGCCAAACAATACTAGCGGGAGAGAATGAGCAGTTCTTC. Translation gives CASSQTILAGENEQFF.

The chain recombines TRBV18 with TRBJ1-2, with 9 bases matching TRBD1. The CDR3 loop spans 16 amino acids. Germline V gene sequence: CDR1 KGHSH, CDR2 LQKENI. The ends lost 0 bases at V and 4 bases at J; junction bases unmatched: 6. For the CDR3, the DNA is TGTGCCAGCTCACCACCCTGGGGACAGGGAAGCTATGGCTACACCTTC. It is translated as CASSPPWGQGSYGYTF.

The chain combines TRBV6-6 with TRBJ2-2; tentative D call: TRBD2 (5 bases). V dropped 7 bases and J dropped 1 base, with 13 bases sitting between them. Germline CDR1 MNHNY, CDR2 SVGAGI (reference sequence). The CDR3 is 15 residues long. Here the CDR3 DNA reads TGTGCCAGCAATGACGGTGGGAGGAACACCGGGGAGCTGTTTTTT. Encoded protein: CASNDGGRNTGELFF.

V usage is TRBV7-2 and J usage is TRBJ2-1, with TRBD2 matching over 13 bases. CDR3 length equals 13 residues. Looked up from germline, CDR1 is SGHTA and CDR2 is FQGNSA. V gave up 8 bases and J gave up 9 bases; unmatched junction bases: 4. In DNA, the CDR3 is TGTGCCAGCTCAAGACTAGCGGGAGGTGAGCAGTTCTTC. Protein product: CASSRLAGGEQFF.

This sequence joins TRBV6-1 and TRBJ1-1; TRBD1 matches at 8 bases. The CDR3 has 18 amino acids. Germline values: CDR1 MNHNS, CDR2 SASEGT. Trimming at V came to 2 bases and at J to 5 bases, leaving 16 bases not matched to a gene. CDR3: CASSEWGTGSFGGTEAFF. CDR3 nucleotide sequence: TGTGCCAGCAGTGAATGGGGGACAGGCTCTTTCGGAGGGACTGAAGCTTTCTTT.

The CDR3 loop is CASSVEEHAGGGYEKLFF. The DNA of the CDR3 is TGTGCCAGCAGCGTAGAGGAACACGCGGGGGGAGGTTATGAAAAACTGTTTTTT. This sequence joins TRBV9 and TRBJ1-4; D may be TRBD1 (5 bases). The germline CDR1 and CDR2 sequences are SGDLS and YYNGEE. The CDR3 runs 18 residues. With 0 bases removed from V and 6 bases from J, the gap between germline ends came to 21 bases.

The chain carries TRBV7-2 and TRBJ1-1; 10 positions agree with TRBD1. Trimming took 5 bases from V and 0 from J; bases not matched to a gene: 12. Per germline, CDR1 SGHTA and CDR2 FQGNSA. The CDR3 runs 18 residues. The CDR3 is CASSRVFGQGVLNTEAFF. In DNA form, the CDR3 reads TGTGCCAGCAGCCGGGTTTTTGGACAGGGGGTTTTGAACACTGAAGCTTTCTTT.

The chain links TRBV27 to TRBJ1-2; D uncertain. Germline CDR1 is MNHEY and CDR2 is SMNVEV (reference sequence). V was shortened by 5 bases and J by 4 bases, with 11 bases between the two germline ends. The CDR3 has 13 amino acids. Written as DNA, the CDR3 is TGTGCCAGCAGTGAGTCGGCTTTCTATGGCTACACCTTC. It yields the protein CASSESAFYGYTF.

The rearrangement uses TRBV5-8 and TRBJ1-3; D not resolved. CDR3 length: 14 amino acids. Germline loops: CDR1 SGHTS, CDR2 YDEGEE. The V gene lost 6 bases and the J gene lost 0 bases, with 10 bases spanning the gap. CDR3 sequence (DNA): TGTGCCAGCACCCCCAGTGTCTCTGGAAACACCATATATTTT. This translates into CASTPSVSGNTIYF.

The chain combines TRBV7-9 with TRBJ1-3; D not resolved. CDR1 and CDR2 from the germline V gene are SEHNR and FQNEAQ (reference sequence). The V gene lost 3 bases and the J gene lost 3 bases, with 9 bases spanning the gap. This CDR3 has 14 residues. The CDR3 DNA sequence: TGTGCCAGCAGCTTCGGAGGGAATGGAAACACCATATATTTT. It encodes CASSFGGNGNTIYF.

As concerns this clone: One junction end disagrees with the germline gene, perhaps due to a read error. The rearrangement uses TRBV7-7 and TRBJ2-2, with TRBD2 matching 9 bases. The V gene's germline CDR1 is SSHAT and CDR2 FNYEAQ (reference sequence). The length of the CDR3 is 15 residues. The CDR3 is CASSSSSGTTGELFF. The CDR3 region has the DNA TGTGCTAGCAGCTCATCTAGCGGGACCACCGGGGAGCTGTTTTTT. Variable domain in full (rest from reference TRBV7-7 and TRBJ2-2): GAGVSQSPRYKVTKRGQDVTLRCDPISSHATLYWYQQALGQGPEFLTYFNYEAQPDKSGLPSDRFSAERPEGSISTLTIQRTEQRDSAMYRCASSSSSGTTGELFFGEGSRLTVL.

The chain joins TRBV5-1 to TRBJ1-6, with a weak D call TRBD1 (5 bases). The CDR3 is made up of 17 amino acids. Germline V CDR1 and CDR2: SGHRS, YFSETQ. V lost 0 bases to trimming and J lost 3 bases, with 13 bases between them. CDR3 protein: CASSLVRGDDYNSPLHF. The CDR3 DNA reads as TGCGCCAGCAGCTTGGTGCGAGGGGATGACTATAATTCACCCCTCCACTTT.

The chain is built from TRBV15 and TRBJ1-1; maybe TRBD1 (5 bases). V was trimmed by 1 base and J by 10 bases, leaving 10 bases between them. The CDR3 spans 12 residues. Germline V lookup: CDR1 LNHNV, CDR2 YYDKDF (reference sequence). CDR3 sequence (DNA): TGTGCCACCAGCAGAGGGGGCCCAGCAGCTTTCTTT. This gives the protein CATSRGGPAAFF.

This chain uses TRBV7-2 with TRBJ2-2; D unclear. The V gene's germline CDR1 is SGHTA and CDR2 FQGNSA. This CDR3 region has 14 residues. V shed 1 base and J shed 1 base, with 4 bases lying between them. The CDR3 here is CASSLDGNTGELFF. CDR3 bases: TGTGCCAGCAGCTTAGACGGGAACACCGGGGAGCTGTTTTTT.

This clone was seen only once. This chain joins TRBV5-1 and TRBJ1-4; TRBD1 agrees at 9 bases. Germline V gene data show CDR1 as SGHRS and CDR2 as YFSETQ. The CDR3 extends over 15 amino acids. The V gene end was trimmed by 4 bases and the J gene end by 4 bases; junction bases not matched to a gene: 5. The CDR3 loop reads CASSATGGVNEKLFF. DNA for the CDR3: TGCGCCAGCAGCGCTACAGGGGGCGTTAATGAAAAACTGTTTTTT.

The rearrangement links TRBV5-5 to TRBJ2-4; TRBD1 matches at 9 bases. This CDR3 comprises 16 residues. Trimming cost V 4 bases and J 8 bases; bases outside gene matches: 13. CDR1 and CDR2 (germline): SGHKS, YYEKEE (reference sequence). Here the CDR3 reads CASSVMGGTGFDIQYF. CDR3 bases: TGTGCCAGCAGCGTCATGGGTGGGACAGGGTTTGACATTCAGTACTTC.

The chain recombines TRBV6-1 with TRBJ1-4; 9 bases map to TRBD1. The CDR3 contains 15 residues. Germline CDR1 MNHNS, CDR2 SASEGT. V lost 1 base, J lost 8 bases, and 5 bases stayed unmatched. The CDR3 protein is CASSEGTGVFEKLFF. CDR3 DNA sequence: TGTGCCAGCAGTGAAGGGACAGGGGTTTTCGAAAAACTGTTTTTT.

This clone was found once. V and J are TRBV4-2 and TRBJ1-2, with a tentative D call TRBD1 (5 bases). The CDR3 has 15 amino acids. Trimming took off 0 bases at V and 4 bases at J, with 12 bases between the two ends. Germline V gene data show CDR1 as LGHNA and CDR2 as YNFKEQ. CDR3 bases: TGTGCCAGCAGCCAAGATTTGGGGGGGGGCTATGGCTACACCTTC. It specifies CASSQDLGGGYGYTF.

The gene calls are TRBV9 and TRBJ1-1; D is ambiguous. Germline V CDR1 and CDR2: SGDLS, YYNGEE. The ends were cut back, 0 bases at V and 1 base at J, with 7 bases in the middle. The CDR3 has 14 amino acids. The chain's CDR3 is CASSVGRWNTEAFF. CDR3 in DNA: TGTGCCAGCAGCGTAGGGCGGTGGAACACTGAAGCTTTCTTT.

The V and J genes are TRBV28 and TRBJ2-1; D remains unclear. Germline loops: CDR1 MDHEN, CDR2 SYDVKM. This CDR3 region has 13 residues. V was trimmed by 8 bases and J by 6 bases, leaving 14 bases between them. The DNA for the CDR3 is TGTGCCAGCCTCAGCCCCCGGATCAATGAGCAGTTCTTC. Protein product: CASLSPRINEQFF.

The chain links TRBV5-5 to TRBJ2-5; D unresolved. V was cut by 7 bases and J by 5 bases, with 9 bases left in between. Germline V gene lookup returns CDR1 SGHKS and CDR2 YYEKEE (reference sequence). The CDR3 extends over 11 amino acids. The CDR3: CASAEHETQYF. The CDR3 bases are TGTGCCAGCGCGGAACACGAGACCCAGTACTTC.

The chain links TRBV24-1 to TRBJ1-2, with a tentative D call TRBD1 (5 bases). V dropped 4 bases and J dropped 0 bases, with 5 bases sitting between them. Germline lookup yields CDR1 KGHDR and CDR2 SFDVKD. CDR3 length: 13 amino acids. For the CDR3, the DNA is TGTGCCACCAGTGAGGGGGCTAACTATGGCTACACCTTC. Translated: CATSEGANYGYTF.

V and J are TRBV19 and TRBJ2-1, with D perhaps matching TRBD2 (6 bases). Germline assignment: CDR1 LNHDA and CDR2 SQIVND (reference sequence). The length of the CDR3 is 16 residues. Trimming took off 5 bases at V and 6 bases at J, with 20 bases between the two ends. The CDR3 spells CASSSAGAGKSNEQFF. The CDR3 DNA is TGTGCCAGTAGTTCCGCCGGGGCGGGAAAAAGCAATGAGCAGTTCTTC.

The V and J genes are TRBV21-1 and TRBJ1-1. TRBV21-1 is described as a pseudogene. The CDR3 has 14 residues. CDR3 DNA sequence: TGTGCCAGCAGCAAGGAGGCTCTGAACACTGAAGCTTTCTTT. Encoded protein: CASSKEALNTEAFF.

This clone has ten or more counts. This chain connects TRBV30 to TRBJ1-3; tentatively, D is TRBD1 (5 bases). CDR1 is GTSNPN, CDR2 SVGIG, per germline (reference sequence). V shed 0 bases and J shed 3 bases, with 6 bases lying between them. This CDR3 is built from 13 residues. CDR3 nucleotide sequence: TGTGCCTGGAGTGTACAGGTTGGAAACACCATATATTTT. Its translation: CAWSVQVGNTIYF.